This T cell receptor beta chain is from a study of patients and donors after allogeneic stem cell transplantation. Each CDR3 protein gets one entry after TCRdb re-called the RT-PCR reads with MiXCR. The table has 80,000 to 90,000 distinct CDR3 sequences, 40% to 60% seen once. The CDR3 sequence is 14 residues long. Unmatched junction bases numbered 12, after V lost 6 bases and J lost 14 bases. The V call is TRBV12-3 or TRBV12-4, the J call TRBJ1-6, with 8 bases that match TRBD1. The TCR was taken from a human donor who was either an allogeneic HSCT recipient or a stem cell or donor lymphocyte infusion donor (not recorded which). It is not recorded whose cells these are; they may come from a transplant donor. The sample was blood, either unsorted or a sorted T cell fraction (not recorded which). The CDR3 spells CASRVRQGYKALHF. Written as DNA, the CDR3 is TGTGCCAGCAGGGTCCGACAGGGGTATAAGGCCCTCCACTTT.